The 5 T cell receptor beta chains reported below all come from one sample, sequenced in a study of blood T cells in healthy people across ages. Alongside a J-beta primer mix, a sample-barcoded 5' primer served in a second PCR lasting about 7 to 11 cycles. TCRdb itself ran the 5' RACE reads through MiXCR, one entry per CDR3 protein. The repertoire holds about 640,000 distinct CDR3 sequences, with under 70% as singletons. The specimen sequenced was blood. The receptors derive from a man in his fifties or sixties in good health.

This clonotype was observed many times. The chain combines TRBV12-3 or TRBV12-4 with TRBJ2-1, with D perhaps TRBD2 (6 bases). V was trimmed by 1 base and J by 4 bases, leaving 8 bases between them. The CDR3 spans 14 residues. CDR3 sequence (DNA): TGTGCCAGCAGTTTAGGGGGGACTTACAATGAGCAGTTCTTC. It specifies CASSLGGTYNEQFF.

This chain connects TRBV11-2 to TRBJ2-7, with TRBD1 matching over 9 bases. The J segment lost 3 bases and the V segment lost 1 base, leaving 7 bases of the junction unmatched. This CDR3 is 16 amino acids long. CDR1 SGHAT and CDR2 FQNNGV come from the germline V gene. The CDR3 sequence is CASSLAANRGLYEQYF. Here the CDR3 DNA reads TGTGCCAGCAGCTTAGCCGCTAACAGGGGGCTCTACGAGCAGTACTTC.

This rearrangement joins TRBV5-8 to TRBJ2-7, with D possibly TRBD1 on 5 matching bases. Trimming left V 0 bases short and J 4 bases short, with 11 bases between. From germline, CDR1 is SGHTS and CDR2 YDEGEE. The CDR3 is made up of 14 amino acids. This chain's CDR3 is CASSLAREGYEQYF. The CDR3 DNA reads TGTGCCAGCAGCTTGGCCAGGGAAGGATACGAGCAGTACTTC.

The chain joins TRBV12-3 or TRBV12-4 to TRBJ2-3; a weak D match, TRBD2 (5 bases). Deletions cut 1 base from V and 5 bases from J, with 10 bases between. This CDR3 region has 14 residues. The CDR3 DNA is TGTGCCAGCAGTTTAGGAGGGCATGGAGATACGCAGTATTTT. Its translation is CASSLGGHGDTQYF.

V and J are TRBV7-2 and TRBJ2-7; 11 bases line up with TRBD1. The V and J ends lost 6 bases and 3 bases, in that order; junction bases with no gene match: 7. This CDR3 comprises 15 residues. Germline V lookup: CDR1 SGHTA, CDR2 FQGNSA. The CDR3 nucleotides are TGTGCCAGCAGTCCCCGGACAGGGGGCATCTACGAGCAGTACTTC. It translates to CASSPRTGGIYEQYF.